The 31 T cell receptor beta chains given below trace back to one sample, sequenced in a study of neoadjuvant anti-PD-1 for oral cavity cancer (dated by TCRdb to the early 2020s). Receptor libraries were prepared by the immunoSEQ multiplex PCR assay. The immuneACCESS repertoire file appears here via TCRdb, limited to in-frame rearrangements. These files lack a portion of the clones; in checked studies, under half of the deficit traces to unresolved V genes, and the cause of the others is not known. This sample holds approximately 13,000 clones; approximately 72% were observed only once. The ten largest clones add up to around 2.8% of the sample. The time point label here, explained by the study, means: after neoadjuvant nivolumab, at surgical resection. The sequencing used PBMCs, collected after nivolumab (anti-PD-1) treatment. These receptors came from a person between 35 and 79 years old with oral cavity squamous cell carcinoma.

The gene calls are TRBV19 and TRBJ1-5, with TRBD1 identical over 7 bases. Germline loops: CDR1 LNHDA, CDR2 SQIVND (reference sequence). The J segment lost 2 bases and the V segment lost 7 bases, leaving 8 bases of the junction unmatched. The CDR3 has 15 amino acids. The DNA of the CDR3 is TGTGCCAGTACCATCAGGGGGGGTGGCAATCAGCCCCAGCATTTT. Translating it yields CASTIRGGGNQPQHF. Full variable domain (rest looked up from reference TRBV19 and TRBJ1-5): DGGITQSPKYLFRKEGQNVTLSCEQNLNHDAMYWYRQDPGQGLRLIYYSQIVNDFQKGDIAEGYSVSREKKESFPLTVTSAQKNPTAFYLCASTIRGGGNQPQHFGDGTRLSIL.

The CDR3 spells CASSSTGETQYF. Written as DNA, the CDR3 is TGTGCCAGCAGCTCGACAGGGGAGACCCAGTACTTC. This chain links TRBV5-6 with TRBJ2-5; 7 nucleotides match TRBD1. Germline loops: CDR1 SGHDT, CDR2 YYEEEE. V was pared by 3 bases and J by 5 bases, with 1 base of the junction left unmatched. The CDR3 spans 12 residues.

There are a few counts of this clone. V is TRBV19 and J is TRBJ1-5, with a tentative D call TRBD1 (5 bases). V was shortened by 6 bases and J by 5 bases, with 14 bases between the two germline ends. The CDR3 is 14 residues long. CDR1 and CDR2 from the germline V gene are LNHDA and SQIVND (reference sequence). For the CDR3, the DNA is TGTGCCAGTAGCCCCTTGGGCAGGGATCAGCCCCAGCATTTT. The encoded protein is CASSPLGRDQPQHF.

CDR3 DNA sequence: TGTGCCAGCAGCCGGGACCGCTATGGCTACACCTTC. The encoded protein is CASSRDRYGYTF. The chain couples TRBV6-5 to TRBJ1-2, with D possibly TRBD1 on 5 matching bases. The germline V and J ends were trimmed by 6 bases and 4 bases, with 9 bases remaining between them. This CDR3 is 12 amino acids long. Germline CDR1 reads MNHEY; CDR2 reads SVGAGI.

This chain joins TRBV28 and TRBJ1-1; 9 nucleotides agree with TRBD1. In germline, CDR1 is MDHEN, CDR2 SYDVKM. V gave up 5 bases and J gave up 4 bases; unmatched junction bases: 8. This CDR3 comprises 15 residues. The CDR3, as DNA: TGTGCCAGCAGTACCCTCGGGACAGGGCGCACTGAAGCTTTCTTT. It is translated as CASSTLGTGRTEAFF.

In this sample, this clone turned up a few times. The V gene is TRBV2, the J gene TRBJ1-1, with D hard to call. V lost 6 bases, J lost 5 bases, and 13 bases lay in between. The CDR3 spans 13 residues. Germline V gene sequence: CDR1 SNHLY, CDR2 FYNNEI. The CDR3 spells CASSPDRVTEAFF. CDR3 coding DNA: TGTGCCAGCAGCCCAGATCGGGTAACTGAAGCTTTCTTT.

This chain links TRBV15 with TRBJ2-3, with a tentative D call TRBD2 (5 bases). The CDR3 runs to 14 residues. V shed 1 base and J shed 1 base, with 6 bases lying between them. Germline V lookup: CDR1 LNHNV, CDR2 YYDKDF (reference sequence). CDR3 nucleotides: TGTGCCACCAGCAGAGGTAGCGGCACAGATACGCAGTATTTT. This translates into CATSRGSGTDTQYF. Full variable domain (outside the CDR3, taken from reference TRBV15 and TRBJ2-3): DAMVIQNPRYQVTQFGKPVTLSCSQTLNHNVMYWYQQKSSQAPKLLFHYYDKDFNNEADTPDNFQSRRPNTSFCFLDIRSPGLGDTAMYLCATSRGSGTDTQYFGPGTRLTVL.

This sequence joins TRBV6-4 and TRBJ2-3, with 14 bases lining up with TRBD2. Germline CDR1 and CDR2: MRHNA and SNTAGT. The CDR3 has 16 amino acids. The V gene end was trimmed by 2 bases and the J gene end by 7 bases; junction bases not matched to a gene: 5. The CDR3 spells CASSDDGTSGSHTQYF. The CDR3, as DNA: TGTGCCAGCAGTGACGACGGGACTAGCGGGAGTCATACGCAGTATTTT.

The V call is TRBV7-6, the J call TRBJ2-3; perhaps D is TRBD1 or TRBD2 (5 bases each). Trimming shortened V by 5 bases and J by 0 bases, and 9 bases separated the two germline ends. Looked up from germline, CDR1 is SGHVS and CDR2 is FNYEAQ. This CDR3 comprises 14 residues. CDR3 sequence reads: CASSNWGSTDTQYF. CDR3 nucleotides: TGTGCCAGCAGCAACTGGGGGAGCACAGATACGCAGTATTTT.

The chain joins TRBV7-9 to TRBJ1-1; 8 bases map to TRBD1. V lost 8 bases to trimming and J lost 3 bases; unmatched junction nucleotides: 8. There are 14 residues in the CDR3. Germline lookup yields CDR1 SEHNR and CDR2 FQNEAQ (reference sequence). The CDR3 loop reads CASVGGTGDTEAFF. The DNA for the CDR3 is TGTGCCAGCGTTGGAGGGACAGGCGACACTGAAGCTTTCTTT.

The genes are TRBV29-1 and TRBJ1-1; D perhaps matches TRBD1 (6 bases). Trimming pared 3 bases from V and 7 bases from J, leaving 15 bases between. The CDR3 spans 13 residues. CDR1 and CDR2 from the germline V gene are SQVTM and ANQGSEA. The CDR3: CSVDATGFGEAFF. DNA for the CDR3: TGCAGCGTTGACGCTACAGGGTTTGGTGAAGCTTTCTTT.

CDR3 region: CASSQTYEQYF. The CDR3 nucleotides read TGTGCCAGCAGCCAAACCTACGAGCAGTACTTC. The rearrangement joins TRBV14 to TRBJ2-7, with no clear D. The ends were cut back, 2 bases at V and 2 bases at J, with 1 base in the middle. The germline V gene has CDR1 SGHDN and CDR2 FVKESK. The CDR3 spans 11 residues.

The chain employs TRBV7-2 and TRBJ2-2, with D hard to call. This CDR3 spans 16 amino acids. V was cut by 1 base and J by 4 bases, with 13 bases left in between. Germline V gene lookup returns CDR1 SGHTA and CDR2 FQGNSA. This CDR3 is CASSLEGEVPTGELFF. The CDR3 nucleotides read TGTGCCAGCAGCTTAGAAGGAGAAGTTCCCACCGGGGAGCTGTTTTTT.

This chain links TRBV5-6 with TRBJ1-1; the D gene is possibly TRBD1 (5 bases). The V end was cut by 4 bases, the J end by 7 bases, with 11 bases between. Germline V gene lookup returns CDR1 SGHDT and CDR2 YYEEEE. This CDR3 comprises 12 residues. CDR3 sequence (DNA): TGTGCCAGCAGCCCGGGGACTGATGAAGCTTTCTTT. Translating it yields CASSPGTDEAFF.

This clone was recorded a few times. The J gene is TRBJ2-7, the V gene TRBV2; possibly TRBD2 for D (6 bases). The CDR3 is 12 residues long. Germline V gene sequence: CDR1 SNHLY, CDR2 FYNNEI. Deletions cut 11 bases from V and 6 bases from J, with 17 bases between. CDR3 region: CALGLPDREQYF. Here the CDR3 DNA reads TGTGCCTTGGGACTCCCCGACCGCGAGCAGTACTTC.

The V call is TRBV25-1, the J call TRBJ1-2; TRBD1 might be the D (5 bases). V was trimmed by 6 bases and J by 0 bases, leaving 8 bases between them. Germline CDR1 reads MGHDK; CDR2 reads SYGVNS. This CDR3 spans 13 amino acids. The CDR3 is CASRGTSNYGYTF. The CDR3 nucleotides read TGTGCCAGCAGGGGGACCTCTAACTATGGCTACACCTTC.

This sequence joins TRBV6-1 and TRBJ2-5, with 8 bases that match TRBD2. Germline CDR1 MNHNS, CDR2 SASEGT. The ends lost 2 bases at V and 3 bases at J; junction bases unmatched: 11. CDR3 size: 17 residues. The CDR3: CASSEYPGGSGKETQYF. Written as DNA, the CDR3 is TGTGCCAGCAGTGAATATCCTGGAGGTAGCGGGAAAGAGACCCAGTACTTC.

V and J are TRBV6-1 and TRBJ2-7, with D possibly TRBD1 on 6 matching bases. CDR1 and CDR2 (germline): MNHNS, SASEGT. CDR3 length: 15 amino acids. The V gene lost 7 bases and the J gene lost 0 bases, with 16 bases spanning the gap. CDR3 sequence (DNA): TGTGCCAGCAAATCTGCAGGGGTCGCCTCCTACGAGCAGTACTTC. Amino acids: CASKSAGVASYEQYF.

The table lists this clone with a count of one. The chain carries TRBV9 and TRBJ2-7; 7 bases align to TRBD2. The CDR3 totals 15 residues. V was clipped by 0 bases and J by 2 bases; unmatched bases: 5. The germline V gene encodes CDR1 SGDLS and CDR2 YYNGEE. The CDR3 bases are TGTGCCAGCAGCGTAGCGGCTAGCGGCCCCTACGAGCAGTACTTC. Protein product: CASSVAASGPYEQYF.

The genes are TRBV2 and TRBJ1-1; 7 bases align to TRBD1. This CDR3 contains 11 residues. Germline assignment: CDR1 SNHLY and CDR2 FYNNEI. Trimming removed 7 bases from V and 9 bases from J; junction bases left unmatched: 5. CDR3 region: CASTDRAKAFF. In DNA, the CDR3 is TGTGCCAGCACTGACAGGGCCAAAGCTTTCTTT. Based on the CDR3 plus reference TRBV2 and TRBJ1-1, the full variable domain is EPEVTQTPSHQVTQMGQEVILRCVPISNHLYFYWYRQILGQKVEFLVSFYNNEISEKSEIFDDQFSVERPDGSNFTLKIRSTKLEDSAMYFCASTDRAKAFFGQGTRLTVV.

The V gene is TRBV11-2, the J gene TRBJ2-7, with TRBD2 as a possible D gene (6 bases). The germline gives CDR1 SGHAT, CDR2 FQNNGV. The V end lost 1 base, the J end lost 7 bases, and 11 bases lay between the germline ends. This CDR3 has 13 residues. The CDR3 protein is CASSLGDGGEQYF. DNA for the CDR3: TGTGCCAGCAGCTTAGGGGACGGGGGAGAGCAGTACTTC.

The V call is TRBV28, the J call TRBJ1-5, with D possibly being TRBD1 (6 bases). V gave up 7 bases and J gave up 4 bases, with 11 bases separating them. The length of the CDR3 is 13 residues. CDR1 is MDHEN, CDR2 SYDVKM, per germline. The CDR3 loop reads CASIGQGNQPQHF. The CDR3 nucleotides read TGTGCCAGCATTGGGCAGGGGAATCAGCCCCAGCATTTT.

This chain joins TRBV6-6 and TRBJ2-1, with 8 positions matching TRBD2. This CDR3 has 15 amino acids. The V and J ends lost 7 bases and 1 base, in that order; junction bases with no gene match: 6. Germline V gene sequence: CDR1 MNHNY, CDR2 SVGAGI (reference sequence). Written as DNA, the CDR3 is TGTGCCAGCATCGGTAGCGGGAAGTCCTACAATGAGCAGTTCTTC. It is translated as CASIGSGKSYNEQFF.

The V and J genes are TRBV9 and TRBJ2-2; D call uncertain. The CDR3 spans 16 residues. In germline, CDR1 is SGDLS, CDR2 YYNGEE. The V end lost 0 bases, the J end lost 4 bases, and 13 bases lay between the germline ends. The CDR3 nucleotides are TGTGCCAGCAGCGTAGGCGGCGATCGGGCCACCGGGGAGCTGTTTTTT. It is translated as CASSVGGDRATGELFF.

The rearrangement links TRBV7-9 to TRBJ2-1; D is uncertain. The V and J ends lost 4 bases and 5 bases respectively, with 9 bases between them. The germline CDR1 and CDR2 sequences are SEHNR and FQNEAQ (reference sequence). This CDR3 comprises 13 residues. The CDR3 sequence is CASSSRSNNEQFF. CDR3 in DNA: TGTGCCAGCAGCTCGAGGTCGAACAATGAGCAGTTCTTC. Combining the CDR3 with reference TRBV7-9 and TRBJ2-1 gives the whole variable domain DTGVSQNPRHKITKRGQNVTFRCDPISEHNRLYWYRQTLGQGPEFLTYFQNEAQLEKSRLLSDRFSAERPKGSFSTLEIQRTEQGDSAMYLCASSSRSNNEQFFGPGTRLTVL.

Only a few counts were recorded for this clone. The V gene is TRBV19, the J gene TRBJ1-1, with no clear D. Germline values: CDR1 LNHDA, CDR2 SQIVND (reference sequence). The CDR3 runs to 14 residues. Trimming took 3 bases from V and 1 from J, leaving 9 bases between them. The CDR3 protein is CASSIGSTNTEAFF. In DNA, the CDR3 is TGTGCCAGTAGTATCGGCAGTACGAACACTGAAGCTTTCTTT.

The rearrangement joins TRBV10-3 to TRBJ2-7, with TRBD2 identical over 9 bases. With 10 bases clipped from V and 1 base from J, the junction kept 8 bases outside the gene matches. The CDR3 sequence is 14 residues long. Germline V lookup: CDR1 ENHRY, CDR2 SYGVKD. The CDR3, as DNA: TGTGCCACCGTCCTTAGCGGGGGATCCTACGAGCAGTACTTC. This sequence encodes CATVLSGGSYEQYF.

The chain's CDR3 is CATSWGGTGGYTF. The CDR3, as DNA: TGTGCCACCAGCTGGGGAGGGACTGGCGGCTACACCTTC. The chain is built from TRBV15 and TRBJ1-2, with D perhaps TRBD1 (5 bases). The germline CDR1 and CDR2 sequences are LNHNV and YYDKDF (reference sequence). Trimming stripped 5 bases from V and 8 bases from J, with 15 bases between. This CDR3 comprises 13 residues. Looking up the rest from reference TRBV15 and TRBJ1-2 gives the full variable domain: DAMVIQNPRYQVTQFGKPVTLSCSQTLNHNVMYWYQQKSSQAPKLLFHYYDKDFNNEADTPDNFQSRRPNTSFCFLDIRSPGLGDTAMYLCATSWGGTGGYTFGSGTRLTVV.

This clone was counted only a few times. CDR3 sequence (DNA): TGTGCCAGCAGTCCTCTAAGGATGAACACTGAAGCTTTCTTT. Translation: CASSPLRMNTEAFF. This chain joins TRBV27 and TRBJ1-1; the D is unclear. V was clipped by 5 bases and J by 0 bases, with 10 bases between them. CDR3 length: 14 residues. Germline CDR1 MNHEY, CDR2 SMNVEV (reference sequence).

The chain joins TRBV5-1 to TRBJ2-7, with 8 positions matching TRBD1. The CDR3 covers 15 residues. Germline CDR1 reads SGHRS; CDR2 reads YFSETQ. V lost 4 bases, J lost 0 bases, and 6 bases stayed unmatched. This chain's CDR3 is CASSTTGAISYEQYF. CDR3 DNA sequence: TGCGCCAGCAGCACGACAGGGGCCATCTCCTACGAGCAGTACTTC. Full variable domain (outside the CDR3, taken from reference TRBV5-1 and TRBJ2-7): KAGVTQTPRYLIKTRGQQVTLSCSPISGHRSVSWYQQTPGQGLQFLFEYFSETQRNKGNFPGRFSGRQFSNSRSEMNVSTLELGDSALYLCASSTTGAISYEQYFGPGTRLTVT.

This sequence joins TRBV10-1 and TRBJ2-3, with TRBD1 identical over 9 bases. CDR1 and CDR2 from the germline V gene are WNHNN and SYGVQD (reference sequence). CDR3 size: 12 residues. Trimming took 6 bases from V and 5 from J; bases not matched to a gene: 0. CDR3 residues: CASRGQGDTQYF. DNA for the CDR3: TGCGCCAGCAGGGGACAGGGAGATACGCAGTATTTT.